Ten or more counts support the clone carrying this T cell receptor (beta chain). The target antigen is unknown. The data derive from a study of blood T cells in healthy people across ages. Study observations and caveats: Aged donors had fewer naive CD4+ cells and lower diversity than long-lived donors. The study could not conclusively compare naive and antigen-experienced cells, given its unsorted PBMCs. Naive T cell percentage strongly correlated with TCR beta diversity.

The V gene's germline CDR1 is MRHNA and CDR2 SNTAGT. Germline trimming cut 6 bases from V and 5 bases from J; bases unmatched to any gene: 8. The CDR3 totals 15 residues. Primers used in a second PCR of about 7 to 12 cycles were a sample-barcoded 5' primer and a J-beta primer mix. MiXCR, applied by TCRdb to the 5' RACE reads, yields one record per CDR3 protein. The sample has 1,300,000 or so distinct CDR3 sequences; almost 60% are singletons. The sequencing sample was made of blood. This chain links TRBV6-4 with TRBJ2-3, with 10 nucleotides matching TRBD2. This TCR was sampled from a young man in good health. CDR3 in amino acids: CASSPSGGAVDTQYF. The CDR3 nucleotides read TGTGCCAGCAGCCCAAGCGGGGGGGCCGTAGATACGCAGTATTTT.